One sample yielded the 12 T cell receptor beta chains listed below, sequenced in a study of beta chain features in type 1 diabetes. Of the isolated RNA, all was reverse transcribed, and so the sequenced material was expressed TCRB transcripts. Method: immunoSEQ multiplex PCR; TCRdb's copy keeps in-frame clones and lacks some. The sample consists of more than 300,000 clones, more than 13% of them appearing once. The sample taken for sequencing was naive CD4+ T cells from blood. The receptors were sampled from a woman younger than 30 in good health.

This clone occurred a few times. V gene TRBV4-2 combines with J gene TRBJ1-2; D uncertain. Trimming left V 1 base short and J 4 bases short, with 13 bases between. The CDR3 contains 15 residues. Per germline, CDR1 LGHNA and CDR2 YNFKEQ. CDR3 loop: CASSQGAGEIYGYTF. CDR3 sequence (DNA): TGTGCCAGCAGCCAAGGGGCTGGGGAGATCTATGGCTACACCTTC.

This chain uses TRBV5-4 with TRBJ2-7; D possibly corresponds to TRBD1 (5 bases). CDR1 and CDR2 (germline): SGHNT, YYREEE (reference sequence). The CDR3 runs to 16 residues. The V end was cut by 0 bases, the J end by 3 bases, with 16 bases between. Written as DNA, the CDR3 is TGTGCCAGCAGCTTGGGGCCCCCGGGCCAGGGCTACGAGCAGTACTTC. Its translation: CASSLGPPGQGYEQYF. Full variable domain (outside the CDR3, taken from reference TRBV5-4 and TRBJ2-7): ETGVTQSPTHLIKTRGQQVTLRCSSQSGHNTVSWYQQALGQGPQFIFQYYREEENGRGNFPPRFSGLQFPNYSSELNVNALELDDSALYLCASSLGPPGQGYEQYFGPGTRLTVT.

This clone was picked up a small number of times. The genes are TRBV9 and TRBJ2-3; TRBD2 agrees at 12 bases. The junction had 5 bases not matched to a gene; V was cut back by 0 bases and J by 6 bases. The V gene's germline CDR1 is SGDLS and CDR2 YYNGEE. The CDR3 contains 16 residues. The CDR3 region has the DNA TGTGCCAGCAGCGTAGCCGCTAGCGGGAGGGGGGATACGCAGTATTTT. Protein: CASSVAASGRGDTQYF.

This chain uses TRBV7-9 with TRBJ1-2, with 9 bases fitting TRBD1. Germline CDR1 and CDR2: SEHNR and FQNEAQ (reference sequence). This CDR3 contains 13 residues. J lost 5 bases, V lost 4 bases, and 2 bases had no gene match. DNA for the CDR3: TGTGCCAGCAGCTCGACAGGGGGATATGGCTACACCTTC. It encodes CASSSTGGYGYTF.

The chain carries TRBV5-1 and TRBJ1-5; 7 bases are shared with TRBD1. The CDR3 consists of 16 residues. The V and J ends lost 3 bases and 4 bases, in that order; junction bases with no gene match: 10. In germline, CDR1 is SGHRS, CDR2 YFSETQ. The CDR3: CASSSGQEGPNQPQHF. The CDR3 nucleotides read TGCGCCAGCAGCTCCGGACAGGAAGGGCCGAATCAGCCCCAGCATTTT.

Remarks on this clone: The junction departs from the called germline gene at one end, perhaps through a read error. This chain connects TRBV2 to TRBJ1-1; the D gene is possibly TRBD1 (6 bases). This CDR3 is 13 amino acids long. CDR1 is SNHLY, CDR2 FYNNEI, per germline. The CDR3 coding sequence is TGTGCCAGCAGTGAATGGATTTTGCAGGGGCTGAGCTTT. This encodes CASSEWILQGLSF.

The J gene is TRBJ2-7, the V gene TRBV19, with D perhaps TRBD2 (5 bases). CDR1 and CDR2 (germline): LNHDA, SQIVND (reference sequence). This CDR3 is 14 amino acids long. Between the trimmed V and J ends, which lost 5 bases and 0 bases, there was a span of 11 bases. Here the CDR3 reads CASSGGPSSYEQYF. For the CDR3, the DNA is TGTGCCAGTAGTGGCGGGCCAAGCTCCTACGAGCAGTACTTC.

This clone was recorded only once. V usage is TRBV27 and J usage is TRBJ2-7, with 9 bases aligning to TRBD1. Germline CDR1 and CDR2: MNHEY and SMNVEV (reference sequence). This CDR3 has 14 amino acids. The trim removed 6 bases at V and 3 bases at J, leaving 6 bases unmatched. The CDR3 protein is CASSPRQGGYEQYF. The CDR3 DNA follows: TGTGCCAGCAGCCCCAGACAGGGGGGCTACGAGCAGTACTTC.

This clone was counted only a few times. The CDR3 sequence is CASSLETSGFYEQYF. CDR3 coding DNA: TGTGCCAGCAGCTTAGAAACTAGCGGGTTCTACGAGCAGTACTTC. This chain joins TRBV7-8 and TRBJ2-7; TRBD2 agrees at 9 bases. CDR3 length: 15 amino acids. V gave up 1 base and J gave up 3 bases; unmatched junction bases: 4. In germline, CDR1 is SGHVS, CDR2 FQNEAQ.

This clone came up a few times. The CDR3 reads CAWSVQGVGETQYF. The CDR3 DNA reads TGTGCCTGGAGTGTACAGGGGGTAGGGGAGACCCAGTACTTC. V is TRBV30 and J is TRBJ2-5, with TRBD1 matching 8 bases. CDR3 length equals 14 residues. Unmatched junction bases numbered 5, after V lost 0 bases and J lost 5 bases. The germline V gene encodes CDR1 GTSNPN and CDR2 SVGIG (reference sequence).

This chain joins TRBV10-3 and TRBJ2-5, with 7 nucleotides matching TRBD1. CDR1 is ENHRY, CDR2 SYGVKD, per germline. The length of the CDR3 is 12 residues. V shed 10 bases, J shed 1 base, and the junction held 3 bases outside the gene matches. CDR3 coding DNA: TGTGCCACCGGGGACAGCCAAGAGACCCAGTACTTC. Residues: CATGDSQETQYF.

This clone was recorded a few times. This chain uses TRBV9 with TRBJ1-1; a weak D match, TRBD1 (6 bases). V was pared by 4 bases and J by 1 base, with 11 bases between. The CDR3 has 14 amino acids. Per the germline V gene, CDR1 is SGDLS and CDR2 is YYNGEE. The CDR3 nucleotides read TGTGCCAGCAGCCCCAGACAGGAGAACACTGAAGCTTTCTTT. As protein: CASSPRQENTEAFF.